Here is one T cell receptor (beta chain) with its context. This sample was included in a study of Tregs in tolerant kidney transplant recipients. Data came from immunoSEQ multiplex PCR; TCRdb stores just in-frame clones and leaves some out. In the table there are about 110,000 clones, 90% of which are singletons. CDR3 length equals 13 residues. Trimming took off 3 bases at V and 6 bases at J, with 12 bases between the two ends. CDR1 is LNHDA and CDR2 is SQIVND in the germline V gene (reference sequence). The source of this sequence is a human donor who received a combined kidney and bone marrow transplant. The chain joins TRBV19 to TRBJ2-7; TRBD1 is a possible D gene (6 bases). The sample was CD4+ T cells from blood, taken before the transplant. CDR3 nucleotide sequence: TGTGCCAGTAGTATCGTCCACAGGGCCGAGCAGTACTTC. Its translation is CASSIVHRAEQYF.